This T cell receptor beta chain was sequenced for a study of blood T cells in healthy people across ages. The authors ran a second PCR of about 7 to 11 cycles using a sample-barcoded 5' primer and a J-beta primer mix. TCRdb reprocessed the 5' RACE reads with MiXCR, giving one entry per CDR3 protein. The profile shows roughly 560,000 distinct CDR3 sequences, around 24% of them singletons. Germline V gene sequence: CDR1 LGHNA, CDR2 YSLEER. The CDR3 is 15 amino acids. In addition, the sample was reused for a study of T cells of mothers and their children. That study adds: cDNA was made from all extracted RNA, around 1.5 ug per 15 ul. Regardless of relatedness, pairs show thymic selection shaping TCR recombination output in a similar manner.

The sequence came from a boy aged 5-17 years in good health. The chain has TRBV4-3 and TRBJ2-1, with 8 positions matching TRBD1. The DNA end favors TRBJ2-7, so the J call may be wrong. The source material was blood. CDR3 coding DNA: TGCGCCAGCAGCCAAGATCCCGGACAGGGCCACGAGCAGTACTTC. This gives the protein CASSQDPGQGHEQYF.